The clone carrying this T cell receptor (beta chain) was detected only a few times. What it binds is unknown. This sample is part of a study of T-cell memory formation after mild COVID-19. As for the study in general: Largely donor-specific sequence clusters came from a couple of donors.

After removal of 2 bases from V and 6 bases from J, the junction contained 7 bases not matched to a gene. There are 15 residues in the CDR3. Germline CDR1 is SEHNR and CDR2 is FQNEAQ (reference sequence). MiXCR was run by TCRdb on the 5' RACE reads, yielding one entry per CDR3 protein. The table includes 270,000 or so distinct CDR3 sequences, 16% detected once. Points from the study as a whole: The CD4+ clones that contracted clustered mainly within CM and EM, and the CD8+ clones concentrated in EMRA. SARS-CoV-2 specificity of second-wave clones peaking day 37 was unconfirmed. There was a balanced CD4/CD8 profile in clones contracting day 15 to 85, and later expanders leaned CD4+.

The source is a man aged 18 to 30 who had mild COVID-19 (a few samples of this study predate the infection). Cell type and time point are not known. The rearrangement uses TRBV7-9 and TRBJ2-1; TRBD1 agrees at 7 bases. The sequenced material came from PBMCs or a T cell subset sorted from them (not recorded which). CDR3 nucleotides: TGTGCCAGCAGCTTATCCCTCGGACAGGTCAATGAGCAGTTCTTC. Amino acid sequence: CASSLSLGQVNEQFF.